This T cell receptor beta chain is drawn from a study of response to subunit inactivated influenza vaccine. TCRdb used MiXCR to reprocess the RT-PCR reads, holding one entry per CDR3 protein. The data show 450,000 to 600,000 distinct CDR3 sequences, less than 8% seen once. This clonotype was recorded at least ten times. V was clipped by 1 base and J by 4 bases, with 10 bases between them. Germline values: CDR1 DFQATT, CDR2 SNEGSKA (reference sequence). The CDR3 loop spans 14 amino acids. This receptor was identified in a man between 50 and 75 years old who received an inactivated influenza vaccine. The material was PBMCs from blood, obtained less than 25 months after vaccination. The gene calls are TRBV20-1 and TRBJ2-2; D gene ambiguous. CDR3 residues: CSARGTGSTGELFF. The DNA of the CDR3 is TGCAGTGCTAGAGGGACGGGTTCCACCGGGGAGCTGTTTTTT.